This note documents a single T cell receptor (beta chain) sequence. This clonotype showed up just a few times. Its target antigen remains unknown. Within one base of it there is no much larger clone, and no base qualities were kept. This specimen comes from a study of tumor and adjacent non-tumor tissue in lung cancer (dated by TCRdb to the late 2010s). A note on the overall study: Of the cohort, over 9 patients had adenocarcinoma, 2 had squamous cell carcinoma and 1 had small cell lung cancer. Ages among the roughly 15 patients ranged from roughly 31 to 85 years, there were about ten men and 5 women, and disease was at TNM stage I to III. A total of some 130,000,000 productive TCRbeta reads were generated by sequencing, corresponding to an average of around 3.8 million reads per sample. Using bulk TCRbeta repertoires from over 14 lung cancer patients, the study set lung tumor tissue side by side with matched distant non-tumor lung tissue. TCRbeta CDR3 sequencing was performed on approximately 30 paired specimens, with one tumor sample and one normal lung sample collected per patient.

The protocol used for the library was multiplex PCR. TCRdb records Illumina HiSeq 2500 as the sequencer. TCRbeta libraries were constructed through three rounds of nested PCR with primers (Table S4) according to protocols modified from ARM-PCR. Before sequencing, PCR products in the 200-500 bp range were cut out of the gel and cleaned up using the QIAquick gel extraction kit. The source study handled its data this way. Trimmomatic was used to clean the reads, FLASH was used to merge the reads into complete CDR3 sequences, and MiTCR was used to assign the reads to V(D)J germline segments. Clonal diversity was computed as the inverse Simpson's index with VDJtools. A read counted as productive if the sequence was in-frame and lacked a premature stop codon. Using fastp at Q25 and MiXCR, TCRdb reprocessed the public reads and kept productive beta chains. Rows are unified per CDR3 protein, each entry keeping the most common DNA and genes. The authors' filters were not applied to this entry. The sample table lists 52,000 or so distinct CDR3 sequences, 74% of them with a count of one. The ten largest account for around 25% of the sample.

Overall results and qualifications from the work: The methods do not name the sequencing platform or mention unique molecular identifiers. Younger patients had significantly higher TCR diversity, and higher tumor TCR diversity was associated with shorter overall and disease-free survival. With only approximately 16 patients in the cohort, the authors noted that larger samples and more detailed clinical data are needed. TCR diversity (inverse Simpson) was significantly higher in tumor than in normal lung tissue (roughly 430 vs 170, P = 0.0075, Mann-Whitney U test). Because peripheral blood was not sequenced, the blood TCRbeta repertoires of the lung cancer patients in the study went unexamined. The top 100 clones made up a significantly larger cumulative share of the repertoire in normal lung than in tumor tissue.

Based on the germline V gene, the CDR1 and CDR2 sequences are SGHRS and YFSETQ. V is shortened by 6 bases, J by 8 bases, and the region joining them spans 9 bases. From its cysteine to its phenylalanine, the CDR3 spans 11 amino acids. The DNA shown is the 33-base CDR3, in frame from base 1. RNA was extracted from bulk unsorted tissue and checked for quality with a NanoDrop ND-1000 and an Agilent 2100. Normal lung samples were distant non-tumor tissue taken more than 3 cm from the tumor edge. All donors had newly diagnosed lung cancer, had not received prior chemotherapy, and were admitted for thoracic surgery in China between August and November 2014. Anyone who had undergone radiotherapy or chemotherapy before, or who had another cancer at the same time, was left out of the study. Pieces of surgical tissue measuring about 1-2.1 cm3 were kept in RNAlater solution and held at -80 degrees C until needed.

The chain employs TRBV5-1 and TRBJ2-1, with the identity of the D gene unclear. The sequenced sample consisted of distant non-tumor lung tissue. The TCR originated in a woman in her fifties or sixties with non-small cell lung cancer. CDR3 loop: CASKVRDEQFF. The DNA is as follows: TGCGCCAGCAAAGTAAGGGATGAGCAGTTCTTC.